This T cell receptor beta chain was identified in a study of Ad26.COV2.S vaccination and SARS-CoV-2 variants. About the research overall: COV1001, an Ad26.COV2.S trial, supplied this vaccine-arm donor.

Germline CDR1 and CDR2: MNHEY and SMNVEV (reference sequence). Trimming removed 6 bases from V and 0 bases from J; junction bases left unmatched: 10. This CDR3 region has 17 residues. Generated by immunoSEQ multiplex PCR, the TCRdb table keeps only in-frame clones and is missing some. The sample has 300,000 to 350,000 clones, about 85% seen once. The treatment: around 19 received Ad26.COV2.S at low or high dose, single or two shots; roughly five received placebo; per-sample allocation not given. Day 63 after the first vaccine or placebo injection was the time point for sampling. The sequencing used peripheral blood, collected in a trial of Ad26.COV2.S vaccine versus placebo. V gene TRBV27 combines with J gene TRBJ1-5; TRBD1 matches 8 bases. The sequence came from a person between 18 and 65 years old who received the Ad26.COV2.S COVID-19 vaccine or a placebo. The CDR3 DNA is TGTGCCAGCAGCAACGACAGGGGCTCTTATAGCAATCAGCCCCAGCATTTT. It codes for CASSNDRGSYSNQPQHF.